This section outlines one T cell receptor (beta chain) sequence together with its context. Its antigen is undetermined. The V gene lost 5 bases and the J gene lost 3 bases, with 4 bases spanning the gap. The CDR3 loop spans 12 amino acids. Germline V gene data show CDR1 as SGHVS and CDR2 as FQNEAQ. Amplifying from RNA transcripts, the study obtained TCR beta CDR3 regions. In the first round, RT-PCR was carried out with HTBI primers, and a multiplex PCR formed the second round. TCRdb called the multiplex PCR reads again in MiXCR, with one record for every CDR3 protein. The sample has approximately 700,000 distinct CDR3 sequences, 40% seen once. Donors with ophthalmopathy: moderate-to-severe activity, CAS ≥3, NOSPECS ≥4, duration under 3 months. Patients with other autoimmune diseases, uncontrolled infections, pregnancy or lactation were excluded. These data belong to a study of Graves' ophthalmopathy and Graves' hyperthyroidism. Overall study context: Before any treatment, peripheral blood was taken at the initial diagnosis.

Study findings and constraints: The blood repertoire also included most expanded thyroid clonotypes above 0.001 frequency.

The chain has TRBV7-8 and TRBJ1-4; no clear D. The source is an adult man with Graves' ophthalmopathy. Material for sequencing was peripheral blood. The CDR3, as DNA: TGTGCCAGCAGCAGGGCTAATGAAAAACTGTTTTTT. It specifies CASSRANEKLFF.